This T cell receptor (beta chain) stems from a study of Ad26.COV2.S vaccination and SARS-CoV-2 variants. Study in general: Donor was in the COV1001 Ad26.COV2.S trial arm. Administration of Ad26.COV2.S was intramuscular, either once or twice 56 days apart.

TCRdb keeps only in-frame clones here, not all; method: immunoSEQ multiplex PCR. This table has around 400,000 clones, around nine tenths appearing once. General study points: Measurement of non-spike TCR breadth gave similar results in vaccine and placebo recipients.

As regards this clone: The antigen remains unidentified.

Regarding treatment: some 19 received Ad26.COV2.S at low or high dose, single or two shots; 5 received placebo; per-sample allocation not given. Samples analyzed were those drawn on day 63 after the first vaccine or placebo injection. In Boston, the donor was an adult between 18-55 years of age. In germline, CDR1 is MNHEY, CDR2 SVGAGI. V was clipped by 2 bases and J by 4 bases, with 14 bases between them. The CDR3 spans 15 residues. Sequencing used peripheral blood, obtained in a trial of Ad26.COV2.S vaccine versus placebo. This TCR was recovered from a person between 18 and 60 years old who received the Ad26.COV2.S COVID-19 vaccine or a placebo. This chain links TRBV6-5 with TRBJ1-1; no definite D call. Here the CDR3 DNA reads TGTGCCAGCAGTTACGACGTAGTGACGGGCACTGAAGCTTTCTTT. It is translated as CASSYDVVTGTEAFF.